This TCR beta chain appears in the sequencing data of a study of cytomegalovirus exposure and HLA in healthy donors. V was clipped by 3 bases and J by 4 bases, with 10 bases between them. Germline CDR1 KGHSH, CDR2 LQKENI. The CDR3 spans 15 residues. There are a few counts of this clone. A multiplex PCR was run with 60 Vbeta primers and 13 Jbeta primers. Method: immunoSEQ multiplex PCR; TCRdb's copy keeps in-frame clones and lacks some. Of about 130,000 clones listed, 81% were seen once; the top ten hold about 1%. Sample: PBMCs. The chain employs TRBV18 and TRBJ2-6, with unresolved D. The TCR comes from a woman aged 25 to 39 in good health and CMV-seronegative. The CDR3 DNA follows: TGTGCCAGCTCACCCGAGCGTTCGGGGGCCAACGTCCTGACTTTC. This codes for CASSPERSGANVLTF.